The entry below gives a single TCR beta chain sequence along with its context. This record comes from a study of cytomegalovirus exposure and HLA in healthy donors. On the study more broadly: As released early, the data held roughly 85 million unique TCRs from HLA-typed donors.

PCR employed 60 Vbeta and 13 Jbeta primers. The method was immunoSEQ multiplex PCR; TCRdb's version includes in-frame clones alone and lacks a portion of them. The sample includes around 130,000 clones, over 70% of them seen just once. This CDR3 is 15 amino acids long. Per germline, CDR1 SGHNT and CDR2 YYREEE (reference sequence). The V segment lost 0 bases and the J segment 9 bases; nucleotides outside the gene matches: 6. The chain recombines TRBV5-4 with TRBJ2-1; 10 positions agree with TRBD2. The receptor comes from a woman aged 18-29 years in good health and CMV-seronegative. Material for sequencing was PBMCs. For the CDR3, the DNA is TGTGCCAGCAGCTTGGCGGCTAGCGGGAGTGGTGAGCAGTTCTTC. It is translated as CASSLAASGSGEQFF.